The present entry profiles one T cell receptor beta chain with its context. The target antigen is unknown. Stated time point: patch test 1, 2 weeks after DPC sensitization. The treatment: therapeutic diphenylcyclopropenone sensitization with weekly scalp DPC. Blood draws came before every patch-test application. This sample is part of a study of human T cells and chemical hapten exposure. Study outcomes and limitations: Donors had alopecia, so their immune response may differ from healthy people's.

V lost 3 bases to trimming and J lost 10 bases, with 19 bases between them. Germline lookup yields CDR1 SGHAT and CDR2 FQNNGV. The CDR3 spans 16 residues. In TCRdb, the RACE reads were re-called with MiXCR into one record per CDR3 protein. The sample lists tens of thousands of distinct CDR3 sequences, around a third occurring once. The chain combines TRBV11-2 with TRBJ1-6, with a weak D call TRBD1 (6 bases). This clonotype originated in a man between 35 and 55 years old with alopecia areata. Some clones in this sample may be carry-over from other donors' samples. The sequencing used whole blood, collected in connection with sensitization to the hapten diphenylcyclopropenone (DPC). The CDR3 DNA follows: TGTGCCAGCAGCTTCAGGGGACGGGGAGGAGGGTCACCCCTCCACTTT. Residues: CASSFRGRGGGSPLHF.